This T cell receptor beta chain originates from a study of early T cells in non-severe SARS-CoV-2 infection listed by TCRdb under 2021. For context, the study as a whole: Because TCR sequencing was done on bulk RNA from unsorted whole blood, the alpha and beta chains could not be paired. Study-level results and caveats: Matching against VDJdb was skewed toward anti-spike CD8 responses, likely underestimated virus-specific expansions, and missed private and CD4 specificities.

The method was 5' RACE. Sequencing instrument: NextSeq 500. In the TCR library protocol, unique molecular identifiers were attached to individual cDNA molecules to correct for PCR bias and sequencing error. TCR alpha and beta chains were both sequenced, and the abundances of alpha and beta sequences in each sample were closely correlated with each other. As for how the authors treated the data: V gene, J gene and CDR3 annotation of TCR sequences was performed with Decombinator V4. Expanded TCRs were defined as changing significantly between any two time points under a Poisson model with p below 0.0001. Abundances of TCRs were expressed as counts per million after normalisation to the total number of TCRs sequenced in each sample. VDJdb, accessed 1 November 2021, was searched for CMV, EBV and SARS-CoV-2 annotated TCRs, excluding TCRs annotated for multiple antigens. Using fastp trimming at Q25 and MiXCR clonotype assembly, TCRdb reanalyzed the public sequencing data and kept in-frame beta chains. Every CDR3 protein is listed once, alongside the most common genes and DNA of its rows. TCRdb's processing, not the authors', yielded these V and J calls. The sample profile shows 75,000 to 100,000 distinct CDR3 sequences; approximately 15% of them were found once. The ten largest make up around 1.3% of the sample.

This clonotype was counted many times. This clone's antigen is unknown. No much larger clone is present one base from it, and per-base qualities are unavailable. This was a case-control study nested in a cohort of healthcare workers in London, UK, who had nasopharyngeal swab PCR tests and blood samples taken every week. Healthcare workers were enrolled in the week of the UK lockdown, from 23 to 31 March 2020, and were followed every week for up to about 15 weeks. The sequenced material came from whole blood. The receptor's source is an adult who was a healthcare worker with PCR-confirmed SARS-CoV-2 infection or an uninfected control (not recorded which).

CDR3 region: CASQEGWQPQHF. The bases are TGTGCCAGTCAGGAGGGCTGGCAGCCCCAGCATTTT. The chain is made from TRBV19 and TRBJ1-5, with an unclear D gene assignment. The CDR3 contains 12 residues, cysteine and phenylalanine counted. The DNA shown is the 36-base CDR3, in frame from base 1. V and J lose 8 bases and 7 bases, and a span of 12 bases separates them. Reading the germline V gene (reference sequence) gives CDR1 LNHDA and CDR2 SQIVND.